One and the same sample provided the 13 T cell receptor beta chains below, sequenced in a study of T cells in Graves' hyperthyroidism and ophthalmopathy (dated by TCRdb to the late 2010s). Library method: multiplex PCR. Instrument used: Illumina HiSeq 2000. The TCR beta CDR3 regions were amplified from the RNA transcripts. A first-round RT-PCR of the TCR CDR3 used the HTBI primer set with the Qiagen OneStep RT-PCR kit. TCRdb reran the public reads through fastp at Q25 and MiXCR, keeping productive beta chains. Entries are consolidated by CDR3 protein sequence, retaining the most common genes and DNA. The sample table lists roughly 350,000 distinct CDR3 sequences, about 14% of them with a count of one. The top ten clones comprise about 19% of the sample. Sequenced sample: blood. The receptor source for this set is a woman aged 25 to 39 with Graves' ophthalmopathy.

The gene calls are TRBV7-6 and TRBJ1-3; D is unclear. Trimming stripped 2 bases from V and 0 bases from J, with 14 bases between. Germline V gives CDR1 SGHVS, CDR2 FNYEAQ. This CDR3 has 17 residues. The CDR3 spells CASSLSRADYSGNTIYF. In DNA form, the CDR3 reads TGTGCCAGCAGCTTAAGTAGGGCGGACTACTCTGGAAACACCATATATTTT. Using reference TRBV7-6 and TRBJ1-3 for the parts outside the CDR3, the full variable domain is GAGVSQSPRYKVTKRGQDVALRCDPISGHVSLYWYRQALGQGPEFLTYFNYEAQQDKSGLPNDRFSAERPEGSISTLTIQRTEQRDSAMYRCASSLSRADYSGNTIYFGEGSWLTVV.

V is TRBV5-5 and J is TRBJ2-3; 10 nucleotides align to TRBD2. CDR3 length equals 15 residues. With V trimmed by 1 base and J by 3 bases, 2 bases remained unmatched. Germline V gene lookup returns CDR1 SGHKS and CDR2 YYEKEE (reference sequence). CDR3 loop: CASSLKLAGTDTQYF. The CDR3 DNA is TGTGCCAGCAGCTTGAAACTAGCGGGGACAGATACGCAGTATTTT.

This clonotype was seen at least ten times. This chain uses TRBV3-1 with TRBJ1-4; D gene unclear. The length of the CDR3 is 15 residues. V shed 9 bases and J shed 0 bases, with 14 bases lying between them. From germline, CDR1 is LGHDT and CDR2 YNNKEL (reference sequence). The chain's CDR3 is CASSENGATNEKLFF. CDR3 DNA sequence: TGTGCCAGTTCAGAGAACGGGGCAACTAATGAAAAACTGTTTTTT.

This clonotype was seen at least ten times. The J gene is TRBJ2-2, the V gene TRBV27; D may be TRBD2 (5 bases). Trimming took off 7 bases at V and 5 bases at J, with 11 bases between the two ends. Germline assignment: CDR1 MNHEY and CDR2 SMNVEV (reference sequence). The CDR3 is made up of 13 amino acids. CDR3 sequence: CASTPDWTGELFF. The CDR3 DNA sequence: TGTGCCAGCACCCCGGACTGGACCGGGGAGCTGTTTTTT.

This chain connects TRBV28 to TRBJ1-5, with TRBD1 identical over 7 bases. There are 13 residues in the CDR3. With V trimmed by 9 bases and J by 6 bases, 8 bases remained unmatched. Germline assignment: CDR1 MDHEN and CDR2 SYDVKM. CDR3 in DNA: TGTGCCAGTCTCGAAGGGGGCAGTCAGCCCCAGCATTTT. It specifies CASLEGGSQPQHF.

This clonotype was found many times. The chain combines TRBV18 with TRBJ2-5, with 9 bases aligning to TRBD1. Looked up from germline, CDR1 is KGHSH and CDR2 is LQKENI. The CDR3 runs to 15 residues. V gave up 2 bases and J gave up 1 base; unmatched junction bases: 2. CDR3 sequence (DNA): TGTGCCAGCTCACCAAGGACAGGGGTCCAAGAGACCCAGTACTTC. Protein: CASSPRTGVQETQYF.

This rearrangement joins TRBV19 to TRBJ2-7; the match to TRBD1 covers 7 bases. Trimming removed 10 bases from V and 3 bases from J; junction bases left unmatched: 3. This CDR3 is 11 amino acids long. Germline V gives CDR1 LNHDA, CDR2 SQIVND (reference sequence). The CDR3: CATGTVYEQYF. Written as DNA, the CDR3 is TGTGCCACCGGGACAGTCTACGAGCAGTACTTC.

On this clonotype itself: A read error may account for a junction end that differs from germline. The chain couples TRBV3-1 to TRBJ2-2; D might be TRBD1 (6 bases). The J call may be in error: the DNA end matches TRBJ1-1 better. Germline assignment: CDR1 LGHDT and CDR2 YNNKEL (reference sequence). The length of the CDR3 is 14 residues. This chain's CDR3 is CASSQEGGWTGAFF. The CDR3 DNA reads TGTGCCAGCAGCCAAGAAGGGGGTTGGACTGGAGCTTTCTTT.

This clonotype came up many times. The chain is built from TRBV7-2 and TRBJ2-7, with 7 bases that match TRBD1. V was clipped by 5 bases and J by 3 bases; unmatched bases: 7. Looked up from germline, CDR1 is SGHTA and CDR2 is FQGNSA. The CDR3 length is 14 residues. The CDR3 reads CASSRSGQNYEQYF. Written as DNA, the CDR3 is TGTGCCAGCAGCCGATCGGGACAGAACTACGAGCAGTACTTC.

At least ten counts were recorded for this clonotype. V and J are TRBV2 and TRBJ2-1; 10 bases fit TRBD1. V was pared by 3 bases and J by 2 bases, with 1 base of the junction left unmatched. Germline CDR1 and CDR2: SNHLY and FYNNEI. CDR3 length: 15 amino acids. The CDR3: CASSDGQGAYNEQFF. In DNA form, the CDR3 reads TGTGCCAGCAGTGACGGACAGGGGGCCTACAATGAGCAGTTCTTC.

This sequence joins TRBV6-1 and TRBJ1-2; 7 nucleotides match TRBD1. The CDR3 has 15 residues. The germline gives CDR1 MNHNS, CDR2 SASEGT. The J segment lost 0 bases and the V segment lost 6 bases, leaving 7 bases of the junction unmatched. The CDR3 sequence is CASSEMGTANYGYTF. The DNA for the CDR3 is TGTGCCAGCAGCGAGATGGGGACAGCTAACTATGGCTACACCTTC.

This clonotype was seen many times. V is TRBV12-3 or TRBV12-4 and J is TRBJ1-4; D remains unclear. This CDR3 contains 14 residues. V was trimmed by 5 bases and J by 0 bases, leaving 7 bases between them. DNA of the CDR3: TGTGCCAGCAGTCTCGTTGCAACTAATGAAAAACTGTTTTTT. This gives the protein CASSLVATNEKLFF.

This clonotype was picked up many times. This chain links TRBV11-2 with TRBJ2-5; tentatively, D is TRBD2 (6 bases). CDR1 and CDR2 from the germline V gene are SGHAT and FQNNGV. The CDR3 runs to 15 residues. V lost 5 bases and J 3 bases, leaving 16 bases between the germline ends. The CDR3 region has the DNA TGTGCCAGCAGCCCGGGACTTAGGGAAGAAGAGACCCAGTACTTC. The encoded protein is CASSPGLREEETQYF. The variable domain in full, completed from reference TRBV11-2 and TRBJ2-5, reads EAGVAQSPRYKIIEKRQSVAFWCNPISGHATLYWYQQILGQGPKLLIQFQNNGVVDDSQLPKDRFSAERLKGVDSTLKIQPAKLEDSAVYLCASSPGLREEETQYFGPGTRLLVL.